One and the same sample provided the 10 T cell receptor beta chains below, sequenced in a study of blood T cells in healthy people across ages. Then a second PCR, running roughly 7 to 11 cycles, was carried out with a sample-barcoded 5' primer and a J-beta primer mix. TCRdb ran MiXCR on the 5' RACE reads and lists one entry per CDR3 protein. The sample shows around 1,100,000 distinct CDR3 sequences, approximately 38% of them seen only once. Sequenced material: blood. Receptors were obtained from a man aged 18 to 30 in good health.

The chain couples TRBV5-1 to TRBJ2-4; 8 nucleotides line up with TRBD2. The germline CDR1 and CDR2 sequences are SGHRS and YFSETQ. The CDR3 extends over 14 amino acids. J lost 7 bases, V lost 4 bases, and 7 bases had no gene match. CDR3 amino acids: CASSPGGALNIQYF. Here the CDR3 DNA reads TGCGCCAGCAGCCCCGGGGGGGCCCTCAACATTCAGTACTTC.

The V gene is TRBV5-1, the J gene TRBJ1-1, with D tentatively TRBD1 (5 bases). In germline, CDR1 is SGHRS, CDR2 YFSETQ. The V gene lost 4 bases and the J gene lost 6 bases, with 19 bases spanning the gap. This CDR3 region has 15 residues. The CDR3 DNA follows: TGCGCCAGCAGCGCCCGACAGAGGCCCATCCCTGAAGCTTTCTTT. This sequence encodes CASSARQRPIPEAFF.

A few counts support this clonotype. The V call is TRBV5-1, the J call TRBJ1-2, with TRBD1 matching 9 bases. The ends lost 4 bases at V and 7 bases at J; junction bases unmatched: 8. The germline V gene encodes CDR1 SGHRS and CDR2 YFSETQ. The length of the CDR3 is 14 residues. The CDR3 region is CASSTSGQGSGYTF. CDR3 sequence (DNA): TGCGCCAGCAGCACGTCGGGACAGGGAAGTGGCTACACCTTC.

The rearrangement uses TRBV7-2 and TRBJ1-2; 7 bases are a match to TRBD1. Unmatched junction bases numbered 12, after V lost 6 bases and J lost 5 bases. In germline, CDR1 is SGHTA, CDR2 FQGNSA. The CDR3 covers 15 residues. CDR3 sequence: CASSSTGVASYGYTF. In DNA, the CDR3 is TGTGCCAGCAGTTCAACAGGGGTAGCGAGTTATGGCTACACCTTC.

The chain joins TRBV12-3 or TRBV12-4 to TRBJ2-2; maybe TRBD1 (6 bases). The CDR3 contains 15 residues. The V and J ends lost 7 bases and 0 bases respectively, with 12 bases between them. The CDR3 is CASNTGTTNTGELFF. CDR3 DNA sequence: TGTGCCAGCAATACCGGGACAACGAACACCGGGGAGCTGTTTTTT.

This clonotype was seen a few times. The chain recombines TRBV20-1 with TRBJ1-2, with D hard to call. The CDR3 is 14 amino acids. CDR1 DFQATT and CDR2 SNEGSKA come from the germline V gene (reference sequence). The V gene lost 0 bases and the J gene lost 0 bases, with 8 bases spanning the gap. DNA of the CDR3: TGCAGTGCTAGAGATCATGGTACTAACTATGGCTACACCTTC. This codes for CSARDHGTNYGYTF.

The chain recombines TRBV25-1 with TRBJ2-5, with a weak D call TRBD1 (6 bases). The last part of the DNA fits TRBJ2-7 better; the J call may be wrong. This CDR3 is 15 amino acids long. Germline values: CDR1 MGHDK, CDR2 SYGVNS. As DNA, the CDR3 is TGTGCCAGCAGTGAGTTTCACAGGGCTGGCTACGAGCAGTACTTC. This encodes CASSEFHRAGYEQYF.

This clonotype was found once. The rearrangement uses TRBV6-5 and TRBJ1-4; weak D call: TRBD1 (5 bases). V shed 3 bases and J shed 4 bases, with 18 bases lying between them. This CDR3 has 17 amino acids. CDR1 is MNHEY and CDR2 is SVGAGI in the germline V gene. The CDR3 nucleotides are TGTGCCAGCAGTTATCGACCGGGGCTGTACAATAATGAAAAACTGTTTTTT. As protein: CASSYRPGLYNNEKLFF.

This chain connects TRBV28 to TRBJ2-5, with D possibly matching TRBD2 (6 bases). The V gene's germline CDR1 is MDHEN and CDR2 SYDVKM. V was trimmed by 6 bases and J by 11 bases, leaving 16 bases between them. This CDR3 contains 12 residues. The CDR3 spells CASSGVLREQYF. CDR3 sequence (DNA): TGTGCCAGCAGCGGGGTTCTACGGGAGCAGTACTTC.

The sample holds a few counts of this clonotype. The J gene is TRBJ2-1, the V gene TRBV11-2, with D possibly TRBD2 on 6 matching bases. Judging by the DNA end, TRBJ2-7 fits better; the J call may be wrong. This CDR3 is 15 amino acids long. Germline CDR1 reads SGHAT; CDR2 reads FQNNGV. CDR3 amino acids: CASSLMGLPYNEQYF. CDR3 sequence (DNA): TGTGCCAGCAGCTTAATGGGACTTCCCTACAATGAGCAGTACTTC.